This T cell receptor (beta chain) was documented in a study of T cell responses to AZD1222 COVID-19 vaccine. Trimming left V 4 bases short and J 4 bases short, with 13 bases between. Germline CDR1 WSHSY, CDR2 SAAADI. This CDR3 has 14 amino acids. The repertoire was sequenced with immunoSEQ multiplex PCR; TCRdb's copy has only in-frame clones and lacks some. Here the sample spans around 100,000 clones, 85% to 95% being singletons. The sequences come from peripheral blood, collected on day 0 of AZD1222 vaccination. The chain recombines TRBV10-2 with TRBJ1-2; no clear D. The receptor was isolated from an adult in good health. The CDR3 sequence: CASSGSTEFYGYTF. The CDR3 DNA reads as TGCGCCAGCAGTGGGAGCACAGAATTCTATGGCTACACCTTC.